Below, 25 T cell receptor beta chains from the same sample are listed, as sequenced in a study of OX40 agonist ivuxolimab in advanced cancers. Profiling relied on immunoSEQ multiplex PCR, and the TCRdb table lists in-frame clones only, not all of them. The sample carries 70,000 to 90,000 clones, 85% recorded once. Specimen: CD4+ or CD8+ T cells sorted from blood, collected in a trial of the OX40 agonist ivuxolimab. The receptor set was obtained from an adult with an advanced solid tumor such as melanoma, head and neck, liver or kidney cancer.

The gene calls are TRBV30 and TRBJ1-1; D is ambiguous. Germline lookup yields CDR1 GTSNPN and CDR2 SVGIG (reference sequence). The CDR3 is 14 residues long. The V end lost 3 bases, the J end lost 0 bases, and 11 bases lay between the germline ends. CDR3: CAWSPAAMNTEAFF. The CDR3 DNA follows: TGTGCCTGGAGCCCGGCAGCTATGAACACTGAAGCTTTCTTT.

V gene TRBV10-3 combines with J gene TRBJ2-1; tentatively, D is TRBD2 (6 bases). V lost 4 bases and J lost 10, with 26 bases in between. The germline V gene has CDR1 ENHRY and CDR2 SYGVKD. This CDR3 has 17 amino acids. The CDR3 here is CAISGVERSGGLGEQFF. CDR3 sequence (DNA): TGTGCCATCAGTGGGGTGGAACGTAGCGGCGGCCTTGGGGAGCAGTTCTTC.

The J gene is TRBJ2-7, the V gene TRBV29-1, with 8 positions matching TRBD1. Trimming cost V 4 bases and J 6 bases; bases outside gene matches: 5. Germline assignment: CDR1 SQVTM and CDR2 ANQGSEA. The CDR3 is 12 residues long. CDR3 residues: CSVVLDRAEQYF. The CDR3 bases are TGCAGCGTTGTTCTGGACAGGGCCGAGCAGTACTTC.

This sequence joins TRBV18 and TRBJ1-1, with 7 bases lining up with TRBD1. From germline, CDR1 is KGHSH and CDR2 LQKENI. After removal of 3 bases from V and 1 base from J, the junction contained 5 bases not matched to a gene. This CDR3 region has 15 residues. DNA for the CDR3: TGTGCCAGCTCACCTCTGGGACAGAAGAACACTGAAGCTTTCTTT. As protein: CASSPLGQKNTEAFF.

The J gene is TRBJ2-3, the V gene TRBV21-1; the tabulated D call, TRBD1, remains unverified against the DNA. TRBV21-1 is annotated as a pseudogene. The CDR3 has 15 amino acids. CDR3 DNA: TGTGCCAGCAGCCTAGACAGGGGACGGCCAGATACGCAGTATTTT. It translates to CASSLDRGRPDTQYF.

The chain employs TRBV30 and TRBJ2-1; D gene unclear. CDR1 is GTSNPN, CDR2 SVGIG, per germline (reference sequence). Trimming took off 0 bases at V and 15 bases at J, with 12 bases between the two ends. CDR3 length: 11 amino acids. The CDR3 DNA sequence: TGTGCCTGGAGTGTGGGCGGCCCGTTGTTCTTC. Its translation: CAWSVGGPLFF.

The chain combines TRBV7-8 with TRBJ1-5; D gene uncertain. Germline-derived CDR1 and CDR2 are SGHVS and FQNEAQ. CDR3 length: 17 residues. V shed 2 bases and J shed 7 bases, with 21 bases lying between them. CDR3 bases: TGTGCCAGCAGCTTAAGGTCCCAAATGCAGGTTGTGCAGCCCCAGCATTTT. Translated: CASSLRSQMQVVQPQHF.

The rearrangement uses TRBV28 and TRBJ2-7; D is undetermined. Trimming removed 3 bases at V and 6 bases at J, with 12 bases between. Germline CDR1 is MDHEN and CDR2 is SYDVKM. The CDR3 length is 13 residues. Written as DNA, the CDR3 is TGTGCCAGCAGTTTGAGAGATCTCCGCGAGCAGTACTTC. This translates into CASSLRDLREQYF.

The chain combines TRBV25-1 with TRBJ2-3, with 8 nucleotides matching TRBD2. Germline loops: CDR1 MGHDK, CDR2 SYGVNS. Germline trimming cut 7 bases from V and 4 bases from J; bases unmatched to any gene: 4. This CDR3 contains 13 residues. The CDR3 sequence: CASTRRGADTQYF. CDR3 nucleotides: TGTGCCAGCACCAGGCGGGGGGCAGATACGCAGTATTTT. The variable domain in full, with the rest retrieved from reference TRBV25-1 and TRBJ2-3, is EADIYQTPRYLVIGTGKKITLECSQTMGHDKMYWYQQDPGMELHLIHYSYGVNSTEKGDLSSESTVSRIRTEHFPLTLESARPSHTSQYLCASTRRGADTQYFGPGTRLTVL.

The sample holds one count of this clone. The chain recombines TRBV5-1 with TRBJ2-7, with D unresolved. Germline CDR1 reads SGHRS; CDR2 reads YFSETQ. The germline V and J ends were trimmed by 0 bases and 11 bases, with 15 bases remaining between them. This CDR3 contains 13 residues. CDR3 amino acids: CASSLGEIGKKYF. CDR3 DNA: TGCGCCAGCAGCTTGGGAGAAATTGGAAAGAAGTACTTC.

This clone has only a few counts. This chain uses TRBV5-1 with TRBJ2-3, with D hard to call. This CDR3 contains 14 residues. Germline CDR1 and CDR2: SGHRS and YFSETQ. Deletions cut 5 bases from V and 0 bases from J, with 10 bases between. The DNA of the CDR3 is TGCGCCAGCAGTAGACTGGAAAGCACAGATACGCAGTATTTT. Translated: CASSRLESTDTQYF.

The J gene is TRBJ1-2, the V gene TRBV7-6; D gene ambiguous. In germline, CDR1 is SGHVS, CDR2 FNYEAQ. This CDR3 has 16 amino acids. V was pared by 3 bases and J by 0 bases, with 14 bases between. The CDR3 region is CASSFDPDPTNYGYTF. The CDR3 DNA is TGTGCCAGCAGCTTCGACCCAGACCCTACTAACTATGGCTACACCTTC.

The chain has TRBV27 and TRBJ1-5; D is unresolved. The CDR3 length is 16 residues. Trimming took off 0 bases at V and 0 bases at J, with 9 bases between the two ends. The germline CDR1 and CDR2 sequences are MNHEY and SMNVEV (reference sequence). The DNA for the CDR3 is TGTGCCAGCAGTTTATCATCCGGAGTTAGCAATCAGCCCCAGCATTTT. This gives the protein CASSLSSGVSNQPQHF.

The V and J genes are TRBV11-2 and TRBJ1-1; 9 positions agree with TRBD1. CDR3 length: 15 amino acids. The germline gives CDR1 SGHAT, CDR2 FQNNGV. After removal of 4 bases from V and 4 bases from J, the junction contained 7 bases not matched to a gene. CDR3 loop: CASSSQQGARTEAFF. Written as DNA, the CDR3 is TGTGCCAGCAGCTCGCAACAGGGGGCTCGCACTGAAGCTTTCTTT.

In its sample, this clone was seen a few times. The V gene is TRBV6-5, the J gene TRBJ1-2, with a weak D call TRBD1 (6 bases). Per germline, CDR1 MNHEY and CDR2 SVGAGI. V shed 0 bases and J shed 3 bases, with 14 bases lying between them. This CDR3 region has 16 residues. The CDR3 protein is CASSYSNAGAYYGYTF. In DNA, the CDR3 is TGTGCCAGCAGTTACTCGAATGCAGGGGCCTACTATGGCTACACCTTC.

This rearrangement joins TRBV11-2 to TRBJ2-1; weak D call: TRBD2 (6 bases). V was trimmed by 4 bases and J by 1 base, leaving 17 bases between them. Germline-derived CDR1 and CDR2 are SGHAT and FQNNGV. CDR3 length: 17 amino acids. The CDR3 sequence: CASSYLSGSVSYNEQFF. The CDR3 coding sequence is TGTGCCAGCAGCTACCTCTCCGGGAGCGTTTCCTACAATGAGCAGTTCTTC.

This clone appeared once. The V call is TRBV28, the J call TRBJ1-1, with no clear D. The CDR3 loop spans 15 amino acids. V lost 3 bases to trimming and J lost 6 bases, with 17 bases between them. The germline CDR1 and CDR2 sequences are MDHEN and SYDVKM. CDR3 residues: CASSLGDSGGAEAFF. Here the CDR3 DNA reads TGTGCCAGCAGTTTGGGCGACTCCGGTGGGGCTGAAGCTTTCTTT.

V gene TRBV27 combines with J gene TRBJ2-2; 9 bases fit TRBD1. The CDR3 covers 17 residues. Looked up from germline, CDR1 is MNHEY and CDR2 is SMNVEV (reference sequence). The trim removed 4 bases at V and 0 bases at J, leaving 6 bases unmatched. CDR3 sequence reads: CASSSGTGSANTGELFF. The DNA for the CDR3 is TGTGCCAGCAGTTCAGGGACAGGGAGCGCGAACACCGGGGAGCTGTTTTTT.

CDR3 sequence (DNA): TGCAGCGTTGCTAGCGGGACAAACGGGGCCGGGGAGCTGTTTTTT. Protein: CSVASGTNGAGELFF. The V call is TRBV29-1, the J call TRBJ2-2; 9 bases are shared with TRBD2. This CDR3 has 15 amino acids. Germline lookup yields CDR1 SQVTM and CDR2 ANQGSEA. V lost 4 bases and J lost 6; bases outside the gene matches: 9.

CDR3 sequence: CASSEGANYGYTF. The CDR3, as DNA: TGTGCCAGCAGTGAAGGTGCTAACTATGGCTACACCTTC. This rearrangement joins TRBV6-1 to TRBJ1-2; D remains ambiguous. In germline, CDR1 is MNHNS, CDR2 SASEGT. V was cut by 1 base and J by 0 bases, with 3 bases left in between. This CDR3 comprises 13 residues.

The chain carries TRBV28 and TRBJ1-4; possible D gene TRBD1, 6 bases. CDR1 MDHEN and CDR2 SYDVKM come from the germline V gene. This CDR3 has 15 amino acids. Trimming cost V 5 bases and J 8 bases, with 18 bases left between them. CDR3 protein: CASSTTGIGGEKLFF. CDR3 coding DNA: TGTGCCAGCAGTACCACAGGGATAGGGGGGGAAAAACTGTTTTTT.

The chain uses TRBV11-2 and TRBJ2-3; TRBD2 is a possible D gene (5 bases). CDR1 SGHAT and CDR2 FQNNGV come from the germline V gene. This CDR3 comprises 14 residues. With 6 bases removed from V and 2 bases from J, the gap between germline ends came to 12 bases. The CDR3 reads CASSQDLSTDTQYF. Here the CDR3 DNA reads TGTGCCAGCAGTCAGGACTTATCCACAGATACGCAGTATTTT.

This chain links TRBV19 with TRBJ1-5, with 7 positions matching TRBD1. Germline values: CDR1 LNHDA, CDR2 SQIVND (reference sequence). The CDR3 totals 16 residues. V lost 7 bases and J lost 3; bases outside the gene matches: 12. The CDR3 region is CASTPLQGLSNQPQHF. The CDR3 region has the DNA TGTGCCAGTACACCATTACAGGGGCTGTCCAATCAGCCCCAGCATTTT.

The chain joins TRBV18 to TRBJ2-6; D is unresolved. V was shortened by 2 bases and J by 0 bases, with 14 bases between the two germline ends. CDR1 and CDR2 from the germline V gene are KGHSH and LQKENI. The CDR3 contains 18 residues. This chain's CDR3 is CASSPIRTARSGANVLTF. The CDR3 DNA follows: TGTGCCAGCTCACCAATCAGGACGGCCCGCTCTGGGGCCAACGTCCTGACTTTC.

The V gene is TRBV30, the J gene TRBJ2-1, with TRBD1 identical over 12 bases. After removal of 3 bases from V and 8 bases from J, the junction contained 5 bases not matched to a gene. CDR1 and CDR2 (germline): GTSNPN, SVGIG (reference sequence). This CDR3 is built from 14 residues. CDR3 protein: CAWSPGTGGHEQFF. Written as DNA, the CDR3 is TGTGCCTGGAGCCCCGGGACAGGGGGCCATGAGCAGTTCTTC.